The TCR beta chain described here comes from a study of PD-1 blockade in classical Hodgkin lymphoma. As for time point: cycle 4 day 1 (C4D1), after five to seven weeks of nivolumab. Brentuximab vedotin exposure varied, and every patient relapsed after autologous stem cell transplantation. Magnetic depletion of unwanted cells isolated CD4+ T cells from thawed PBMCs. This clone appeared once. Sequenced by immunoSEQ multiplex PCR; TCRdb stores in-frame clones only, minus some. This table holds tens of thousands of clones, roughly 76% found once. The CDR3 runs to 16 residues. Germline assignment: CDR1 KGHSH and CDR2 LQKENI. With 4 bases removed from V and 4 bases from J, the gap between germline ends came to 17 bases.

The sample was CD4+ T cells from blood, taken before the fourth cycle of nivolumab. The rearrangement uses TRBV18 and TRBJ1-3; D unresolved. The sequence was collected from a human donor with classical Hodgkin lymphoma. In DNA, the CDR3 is TGTGCCAGCTCACGGTTGACCGTCTCGTCGGGAAACACCATATATTTT. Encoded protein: CASSRLTVSSGNTIYF. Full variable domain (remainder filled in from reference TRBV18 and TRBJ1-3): NAGVMQNPRHLVRRRGQEARLRCSPMKGHSHVYWYRQLPEEGLKFMVYLQKENIIDESGMPKERFSAEFPKEGPSILRIQQVVRGDSAAYFCASSRLTVSSGNTIYFGEGSWLTVV.